This T cell receptor (beta chain) was documented in a study of T cells in Graves' hyperthyroidism and ophthalmopathy. Points from the study as a whole: Ophthalmopathy, as predicted by the model, came a median around 6.7 months after the prediction.

The germline CDR1 and CDR2 sequences are MGHRA and YSYEKL. This CDR3 has 15 amino acids. What was amplified from RNA transcripts were TCR beta CDR3 regions. First-round RT-PCR targeting the TCR CDR3 was performed with the HTBI primer set. TCRdb re-derived calls from the multiplex PCR reads in MiXCR, one entry per CDR3 protein. The sample contains under 350,000 distinct CDR3 sequences, around 15% of which appear only once. About this clonotype: Its matching antigen is unknown. Sequence at one end of the junction differs from germline and may be a read error.

Fresh 10 ml peripheral blood yielded PBMCs. This TCR was recovered from a woman in her forties with Graves' ophthalmopathy. Sample: blood. J is TRBJ1-1 and V is TRBV4-1, with TRBD1 matching 9 bases. In DNA form, the CDR3 reads TGCGCCAGCAGCCAATCACAGGGGGCGTCGACTGAAGCTTCCTTT. This codes for CASSQSQGASTEASF.